Each of the 3 T cell receptor beta chains below was sequenced from the same sample in a study of tumor and adjacent non-tumor tissue in lung cancer. The template was RNA from unsorted bulk tissue. A modified ARM-PCR protocol with three rounds of nested PCR amplified TCRbeta. MiXCR, applied by TCRdb to the multiplex PCR reads, yields one record per CDR3 protein. The table records approximately 70,000 distinct CDR3 sequences, about 80% of them present only once. The sample comprised lung tumor tissue. Receptors were obtained from a man between 60 and 70 years old with non-small cell lung cancer.

Points on this clonotype: A clone one base away is much larger, so this may be a read error. The chain joins TRBV5-4 to TRBJ2-1, with 7 bases that match TRBD2. The V gene end was trimmed by 0 bases and the J gene end by 2 bases; junction bases not matched to a gene: 2. The germline V gene encodes CDR1 SGHNT and CDR2 YYREEE (reference sequence). The CDR3 runs 15 residues. The chain's CDR3 is CASSLVGGPYNEQFF. CDR3 sequence (DNA): TGTGCCAGCAGCTTGGTGGGAGGGCCCTACAATGAGCAGTTCTTC.

CDR3 in amino acids: CASSPINRDPGDTQYF. The CDR3 DNA reads as TGTGCCAGCAGCCCTATCAACCGGGATCCGGGAGATACGCAGTATTTT. The chain couples TRBV5-4 to TRBJ2-3; TRBD2 is a possible D gene (5 bases). The CDR3 loop spans 16 amino acids. Germline lookup yields CDR1 SGHNT and CDR2 YYREEE (reference sequence). Between the trimmed V and J ends, which lost 4 bases and 5 bases, there was a span of 20 bases.

There are a few counts of this clonotype. The V call is TRBV6-2 or TRBV6-3, the J call TRBJ2-7; D gene ambiguous. V lost 6 bases to trimming and J lost 3 bases, with 9 bases between them. CDR1 is MNHEY, CDR2 SVGEGT, per germline. This CDR3 has 12 residues. The CDR3 loop reads CASSPRFYEQYF. DNA of the CDR3: TGTGCCAGCAGCCCGAGATTCTACGAGCAGTACTTC.